These T cell receptor beta chains were read from a single sample in a study of identical twins. Using its own MiXCR run on the 5' RACE reads, TCRdb lists one record per CDR3 protein. This sample has about 720,000 distinct CDR3 sequences; roughly 8% occur once, and the top ten carry 0.85% to 1%. These data were likewise used in another study, on yellow fever vaccine responses in identical twins.

The specimen sequenced was PBMCs. The receptor set was obtained from a woman aged 18-29 years in good health. Each CDR3 is given with its conserved first and last residue. The order of the fields is D gene, J gene, clone size, V gene, CDR3 DNA, CDR3 protein. D genes are given only for firm matches. Some rows mark clone size as missing; the rest say once, few, many or name a class of expanded clone.

>NA|TRBJ2-7|few|TRBV13
TGTGCCAGCAGGAGAGGACAGTACCCCTCCTACGAGCAGTACTTC
CASRRGQYPSYEQYF
>NA|TRBJ2-7|NA|TRBV19
TGTGCCAGTAGTGCCACCCTCGGCTACGAGCAGTACTTC
CASSATLGYEQYF
>NA|TRBJ1-4|few|TRBV7-9
TGTGCCAGCAGCTCGTACATCGGTTCTAATGAAAAACTGTTTTTT
CASSSYIGSNEKLFF
>NA|TRBJ2-7|NA|TRBV18
TGTGCCAGCTCCCCTACCGGCGGGCCATCCTACGAGCAGTACTTC
CASSPTGGPSYEQYF
>NA|TRBJ2-7|few|TRBV28
TGTGCCAGCACCTTGAGACTCGGGACGTCCGGCGAGCAGTACTTC
CASTLRLGTSGEQYF
>NA|TRBJ1-1|few|TRBV27
TGTGCCAGCAGTTTATATGGGAGTTTTGGTGGGAGCACTGAAGCTTTCTTT
CASSLYGSFGGSTEAFF
>NA|TRBJ2-6|few|TRBV20-1
TGCAGTGCTAGGGTGGTAACTACCTTCTCTGGGGCCAACGTCCTGACTTTC
CSARVVTTFSGANVLTF
>NA|TRBJ2-5|NA|TRBV20-1
TGCAGTGCTAGATTGGAAGCGGAGACCCAGTACTTC
CSARLEAETQYF
>NA|TRBJ1-4|few|TRBV5-1
TGCGCCAGCAGCTTGGACCCCCTCGGAAGGGCAACTAATGAAAAACTGTTTTTT
CASSLDPLGRATNEKLFF
>TRBD1|TRBJ2-6|few|TRBV29-1
TGCAGCGTTGATTTCGGGGACAGAAGCTCTGGGGCCAACGTCCTGACTTTC
CSVDFGDRSSGANVLTF
>TRBD2|TRBJ2-5|many|TRBV5-1
TGCGCCAGCAGACCAACTAGCGGGGGGACGATGGAGACCCAGTACTTC
CASRPTSGGTMETQYF
>NA|TRBJ2-4|few|TRBV10-3
TGTGCCTCCGGGCAGAGTGACATTCAGTACTTC
CASGQSDIQYF
>TRBD2|TRBJ2-1|many|TRBV27
TGTGCCAGCAGTTATAGCGGGGGTAACAATGAGCAGTTCTTC
CASSYSGGNNEQFF
>NA|TRBJ2-4|few|TRBV4-1
TGCGCCAGCAGCCAGGGAGGATTGGGGGACATTCAGTACTTC
CASSQGGLGDIQYF
>NA|TRBJ2-7|NA|TRBV6-1
TGTGCCAGCAGTGTCCGGGATGACTACGAGCAGTACTTC
CASSVRDDYEQYF
>NA|TRBJ2-1|few|TRBV20-1
TGCAGTGCTAGAGCGCAAAGCTCCTACAATGAGCAGTTCTTC
CSARAQSSYNEQFF
>NA|TRBJ2-1|few|TRBV25-1
TGTGCCAGCAGTGTCGGTTGGGAGCAGTTCTTC
CASSVGWEQFF
>TRBD1|TRBJ2-1|many|TRBV9
TGTGCCAGCAGCGCCTCCGGGACAGTGTCCTACAATGAGCAGTTCTTC
CASSASGTVSYNEQFF
>TRBD1|TRBJ1-4|few|TRBV4-3
TGCGCCAGCAGCCAATACAGGGGTTATAATGAAAAACTGTTTTTT
CASSQYRGYNEKLFF
>NA|TRBJ2-5|few|TRBV9
TGTGCCAGCAGCGTTGCGGGGCTGCGACAAGAGACCCAGTACTTC
CASSVAGLRQETQYF
>NA|TRBJ2-7|many|TRBV3-1
TGTGCCAGCAGCCTTACCTCAGGGTGGTCCTACGAGCAGTACTTC
CASSLTSGWSYEQYF
>NA|TRBJ1-1|NA|TRBV19
TGTGCCAGTAGTATAAGGGTGACGGCTGCCGTTGAAGCTTTCTTT
CASSIRVTAAVEAFF
>NA|TRBJ2-3|NA|TRBV15
TGTGCCACCAGCAGAGATGGGTCCAGGGAGAGCACAGATACGCAGTATTTT
CATSRDGSRESTDTQYF
>TRBD1|TRBJ1-1|few|TRBV7-8
TGTGCCAGCAGCTTAATCACAGGGGGGAACACTGAAGCTTTCTTT
CASSLITGGNTEAFF
>NA|TRBJ2-7|many|TRBV13
TGTGCCAGCAGCTTAGGGGTAAACGAGCAGTACTTC
CASSLGVNEQYF
>NA|TRBJ2-5|many|TRBV28
TGTGCCAGCATGAGTCCAGGGATTGTGGAGACCCAGTACTTC
CASMSPGIVETQYF
>NA|TRBJ2-4|many|TRBV7-9
TGTGCCAGCAGCTTACTCGGGCAGCAAAACATTCAGTACTTC
CASSLLGQQNIQYF
>NA|TRBJ2-6|NA|TRBV20-1
NA
CSASGTGTFGANVLTF
>TRBD2|TRBJ2-3|few|TRBV7-2
TGTGCCAGCAGCGCTCGACTAGCGGGGGCTAGCACAGATACGCAGTATTTT
CASSARLAGASTDTQYF
>NA|TRBJ2-5|many|TRBV5-1
TGCGCCAGTACTGCACTACCCAGGGTGGAGGAGACCCAGTACTTC
CASTALPRVEETQYF
>TRBD2|TRBJ2-7|few|TRBV10-3
TGTGCCATCAGTGAGTCACAAGCGGGGGCCTACGAGCAGTACTTC
CAISESQAGAYEQYF
>NA|TRBJ2-2|few|TRBV10-3
TGTGCCATCAGGGAGACAGAAGGCGGGGAGCTGTTTTTT
CAIRETEGGELFF
>NA|TRBJ2-3|NA|TRBV3-1
TGTGCCAGCAGCCAAGACTGGGGGGGGGGCCTCACAGATACGCAGTATTTT
CASSQDWGGGLTDTQYF
>NA|TRBJ2-1|few|TRBV29-1
TGCAGCGTTCTCGGGACCCCCAACAATGAGCAGTTCTTC
CSVLGTPNNEQFF